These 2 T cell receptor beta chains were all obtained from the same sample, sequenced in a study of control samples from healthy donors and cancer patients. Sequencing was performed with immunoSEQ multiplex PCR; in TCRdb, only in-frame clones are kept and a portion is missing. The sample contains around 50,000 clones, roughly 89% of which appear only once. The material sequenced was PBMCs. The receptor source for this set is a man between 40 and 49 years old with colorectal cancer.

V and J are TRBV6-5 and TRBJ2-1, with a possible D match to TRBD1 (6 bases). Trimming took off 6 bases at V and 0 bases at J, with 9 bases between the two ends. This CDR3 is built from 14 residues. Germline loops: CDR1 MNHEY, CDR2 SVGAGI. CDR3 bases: TGTGCCAGCAGAACAGGGAACTCCTACAATGAGCAGTTCTTC. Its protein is CASRTGNSYNEQFF.

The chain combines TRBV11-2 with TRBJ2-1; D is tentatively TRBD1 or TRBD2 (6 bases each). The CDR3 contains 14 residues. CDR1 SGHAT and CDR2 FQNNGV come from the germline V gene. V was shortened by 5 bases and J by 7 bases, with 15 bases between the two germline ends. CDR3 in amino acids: CASSPARGRNEQFF. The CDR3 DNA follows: TGTGCCAGCAGCCCCGCAAGGGGGAGGAATGAGCAGTTCTTC.